The clone carrying this T cell receptor (beta chain) has a handful of counts. What it binds is unknown. Template switching by 5'RACE produced TCR cDNA, adding a universal primer site and UMIs. TCRdb used MiXCR to reprocess the 5' RACE reads, holding one entry per CDR3 protein. The sample lists under 400,000 distinct CDR3 sequences; approximately 12% were seen once. These data originate in a study of T cells after yellow fever vaccination. Whole-study results and caveats: Most primary-vaccination clones reappeared after the booster (approximately 95% CD4, approximately 88% CD8). Peaking faster, on day 5 versus 15, the secondary response was nonetheless weaker.

Source: CD4+ T cells sorted from PBMCs, taken 15 days after the yellow fever booster vaccination. This TCR was recovered from a man between 18 and 35 years old who received the YFV17D yellow fever vaccine.

This CDR3 is CASSLPYQETQYF. In DNA, the CDR3 is TGCGCCAGCAGCTTGCCCTACCAAGAGACCCAGTACTTC. V and J are TRBV5-1 and TRBJ2-5; D unclear. V shed 1 base and J shed 0 bases, with 4 bases lying between them. The CDR3 extends over 13 amino acids. Per the germline V gene, CDR1 is SGHRS and CDR2 is YFSETQ. The full variable domain, in which reference TRBV5-1 and TRBJ2-5 provide the parts outside the CDR3, is KAGVTQTPRYLIKTRGQQVTLSCSPISGHRSVSWYQQTPGQGLQFLFEYFSETQRNKGNFPGRFSGRQFSNSRSEMNVSTLELGDSALYLCASSLPYQETQYFGPGTRLLVL.